The rows below give T cell receptor beta chains drawn from one sample of a study of blood T cell repertoires in COVID-19. Using immunoSEQ multiplex PCR, the repertoire was profiled, and TCRdb retains in-frame clones only, with some absent. Of more than 150,000 clones detected, approximately 87% appear once; the ten largest clones hold around 12%. Source material: peripheral blood. These receptors were taken from an older woman with COVID-19, enrolled during active disease. The CDR3 runs from the conserved cysteine through the conserved F or W. The order of the fields is J gene, D gene, V gene, clone size, CDR3 protein, CDR3 DNA. A D gene is named only where the DNA matches it firmly. Size is stated for part of the rows, as once, few or many counts, or as a class when the clone is expanded.

j_gene: TRBJ2-3; d_gene: NA; v_gene: TRBV19; abundance: NA; CDR3aa: CASSRTESDTQYF; CDR3nt: TGTGCCAGTAGTCGGACTGAATCAGATACGCAGTATTTT
j_gene: TRBJ2-7; d_gene: TRBD2; v_gene: TRBV19; abundance: NA; CDR3aa: CASSMAASGRHEQYF; CDR3nt: TGTGCCAGTAGTATGGCTGCTAGCGGTAGACACGAGCAGTACTTC
j_gene: TRBJ1-3; d_gene: NA; v_gene: TRBV19; abundance: NA; CDR3aa: CASSIVTAISGNTIYF; CDR3nt: TGTGCCAGTAGTATAGTGACAGCCATCTCTGGAAACACCATATATTTT
j_gene: TRBJ2-3; d_gene: NA; v_gene: TRBV4-1; abundance: NA; CDR3aa: CASSQGGTAETQYF; CDR3nt: TGCGCCAGCAGCCAGGGGGGTACGGCGGAAACGCAGTATTTT
j_gene: TRBJ2-7; d_gene: TRBD1; v_gene: TRBV7-3; abundance: NA; CDR3aa: CASSSQGGGEQYF; CDR3nt: TGTGCCAGCAGCTCCCAAGGGGGCGGCGAGCAGTACTTC
j_gene: TRBJ2-3; d_gene: TRBD1; v_gene: TRBV2; abundance: NA; CDR3aa: CASSGDPTGMSTDTQYF; CDR3nt: TGTGCCAGCAGCGGAGATCCGACAGGGATGAGCACAGATACGCAGTATTTT
j_gene: TRBJ2-1; d_gene: NA; v_gene: TRBV4-1; abundance: NA; CDR3aa: CASSQVSPSLSYNEQFF; CDR3nt: TGCGCCAGCAGCCAAGTATCCCCTAGCCTCTCCTACAATGAGCAGTTCTTC
j_gene: TRBJ2-5; d_gene: NA; v_gene: TRBV28; abundance: NA; CDR3aa: CASSSEGANQETQYF; CDR3nt: TGTGCCAGCAGTTCCGAGGGAGCGAACCAAGAGACCCAGTACTTC
j_gene: TRBJ2-7; d_gene: NA; v_gene: TRBV19; abundance: once; CDR3aa: CASSPTGNAYEQYF; CDR3nt: TGTGCCAGTAGTCCCACAGGGAACGCCTACGAGCAGTACTTC
j_gene: TRBJ2-7; d_gene: NA; v_gene: TRBV27; abundance: NA; CDR3aa: CASRDSGLYEQYF; CDR3nt: TGTGCCAGCAGGGACTCCGGACTCTACGAGCAGTACTTC
j_gene: TRBJ1-6; d_gene: TRBD1; v_gene: TRBV6-4; abundance: NA; CDR3aa: CASSEPGQSASPLHF; CDR3nt: TGTGCCAGCAGTGAGCCGGGACAGTCTGCATCACCCCTCCACTTT
j_gene: TRBJ2-7; d_gene: TRBD1; v_gene: TRBV5-1; abundance: NA; CDR3aa: CASSLQGADREQYF; CDR3nt: TGCGCCAGCAGCCTACAGGGGGCGGATCGAGAGCAGTACTTC
j_gene: TRBJ1-5; d_gene: NA; v_gene: TRBV2; abundance: NA; CDR3aa: CASRGQFNQPQHF; CDR3nt: TGTGCCAGCAGAGGACAGTTCAATCAGCCCCAGCATTTT
j_gene: TRBJ2-7; d_gene: TRBD2; v_gene: TRBV10-3; abundance: NA; CDR3aa: CAISPGRGGEQYF; CDR3nt: TGTGCCATCAGCCCGGGACGGGGGGGCGAGCAGTACTTC
j_gene: TRBJ1-2; d_gene: TRBD1; v_gene: TRBV15; abundance: few; CDR3aa: CATSRDRDRTSNYGYTF; CDR3nt: TGTGCCACCAGCAGAGATCGGGACAGGACAAGTAACTATGGCTACACCTTC
j_gene: TRBJ1-2; d_gene: NA; v_gene: TRBV3-1/TRBV3-2; abundance: NA; CDR3aa: CASSQEGRGWYGYTF; CDR3nt: TGTGCCAGCAGCCAAGAAGGGAGGGGGTGGTATGGCTACACCTTC
j_gene: TRBJ1-1; d_gene: NA; v_gene: TRBV4-3; abundance: NA; CDR3aa: CASSQRKGGTEAFF; CDR3nt: TGCGCCAGCAGCCAACGGAAAGGAGGCACTGAAGCTTTCTTT
j_gene: TRBJ2-5; d_gene: NA; v_gene: TRBV6-5; abundance: NA; CDR3aa: CASRTQETQYF; CDR3nt: TGTGCCAGCAGAACACAAGAGACCCAGTACTTC
j_gene: TRBJ1-5; d_gene: TRBD1; v_gene: TRBV2; abundance: NA; CDR3aa: CASSAEGQGRQPQHF; CDR3nt: TGTGCCAGCAGTGCGGAAGGACAGGGTCGTCAGCCCCAGCATTTT
j_gene: TRBJ1-5; d_gene: NA; v_gene: TRBV6-1; abundance: NA; CDR3aa: CASSEAVKGLPQHF; CDR3nt: TGTGCCAGCAGTGAAGCTGTCAAGGGGCTCCCCCAGCATTTT
j_gene: TRBJ1-1; d_gene: TRBD1; v_gene: TRBV30; abundance: NA; CDR3aa: CAWGDRATEAFF; CDR3nt: TGTGCCTGGGGGGACAGGGCCACTGAAGCTTTCTTT
j_gene: TRBJ1-5; d_gene: NA; v_gene: TRBV3-1/TRBV3-2; abundance: NA; CDR3aa: CASSQAGVHQPQHF; CDR3nt: TGTGCCAGCAGCCAAGCAGGGGTGCATCAGCCCCAGCATTTT
j_gene: TRBJ2-1; d_gene: NA; v_gene: TRBV5-1; abundance: few; CDR3aa: CASSLDGSSYNEQFF; CDR3nt: TGCGCCAGCAGCTTGGACGGGAGCTCCTACAATGAGCAGTTCTTC
j_gene: TRBJ2-7; d_gene: NA; v_gene: TRBV2; abundance: NA; CDR3aa: CASSVRGTYEQYF; CDR3nt: TGTGCCAGCAGTGTAAGGGGGACCTACGAGCAGTACTTC
j_gene: TRBJ1-1; d_gene: NA; v_gene: TRBV28; abundance: NA; CDR3aa: CASSSSRLAEAFF; CDR3nt: TGTGCCAGCAGTTCTTCCCGGTTGGCTGAAGCTTTCTTT
j_gene: TRBJ2-2; d_gene: NA; v_gene: TRBV6-5; abundance: NA; CDR3aa: CASSYGGPGELFF; CDR3nt: TGTGCCAGCAGTTACGGGGGCCCCGGGGAGCTGTTTTTT
j_gene: TRBJ2-3; d_gene: TRBD2; v_gene: TRBV28; abundance: NA; CDR3aa: CASSSAGGSDTQYF; CDR3nt: TGTGCCAGCAGTTCGGCGGGAGGCTCAGATACGCAGTATTTT
j_gene: TRBJ1-1; d_gene: TRBD1; v_gene: TRBV30; abundance: NA; CDR3aa: CAWTLQGPTEAFF; CDR3nt: TGTGCCTGGACACTACAGGGGCCCACTGAAGCTTTCTTT
j_gene: TRBJ2-1; d_gene: TRBD2; v_gene: TRBV19; abundance: NA; CDR3aa: CASNPGLAFNEQFF; CDR3nt: TGTGCCAGTAACCCGGGACTAGCTTTCAATGAGCAGTTCTTC
j_gene: TRBJ2-1; d_gene: NA; v_gene: TRBV7-3; abundance: NA; CDR3aa: CASSLKIEVEQFF; CDR3nt: TGTGCCAGCAGCTTAAAGATCGAGGTGGAGCAGTTCTTC
j_gene: TRBJ2-2; d_gene: NA; v_gene: TRBV7-3; abundance: NA; CDR3aa: CASSSRLVRTGELFF; CDR3nt: TGTGCCAGCAGCTCCCGCCTAGTAAGGACCGGGGAGCTGTTTTTT
j_gene: TRBJ2-7; d_gene: TRBD1; v_gene: TRBV19; abundance: few; CDR3aa: CASGTGSEQYF; CDR3nt: TGTGCCAGTGGGACAGGGTCCGAGCAGTACTTC
j_gene: TRBJ2-7; d_gene: TRBD1; v_gene: TRBV5-1; abundance: NA; CDR3aa: CASSFSGTGSYEQYF; CDR3nt: TGCGCCAGCAGCTTTTCCGGGACAGGGAGCTACGAGCAGTACTTC
j_gene: TRBJ2-5; d_gene: TRBD1; v_gene: TRBV11-3; abundance: NA; CDR3aa: CASSLRQGSGTQYF; CDR3nt: TGTGCCAGCAGCTTGAGACAGGGGTCCGGGACCCAGTACTTC
j_gene: TRBJ2-6; d_gene: NA; v_gene: TRBV15; abundance: few; CDR3aa: CATSIQGFGANVLTF; CDR3nt: TGTGCCACCAGCATACAGGGTTTCGGGGCCAACGTCCTGACTTTC
j_gene: TRBJ1-2; d_gene: NA; v_gene: TRBV5-4; abundance: NA; CDR3aa: CASSLLGNYGYTF; CDR3nt: TGTGCCAGCAGCTTGCTCGGTAACTATGGCTACACCTTC
j_gene: TRBJ2-7; d_gene: NA; v_gene: TRBV19; abundance: NA; CDR3aa: CASSMATSYEQYF; CDR3nt: TGTGCCAGTAGTATGGCGACTTCCTACGAGCAGTACTTC
j_gene: TRBJ1-1; d_gene: NA; v_gene: TRBV7-9; abundance: NA; CDR3aa: CASSASLVAFF; CDR3nt: TGTGCCAGCAGCGCGTCGTTGGTAGCTTTCTTT
j_gene: TRBJ2-7; d_gene: NA; v_gene: TRBV21-1; abundance: NA; CDR3aa: CASGSGAYEQYF; CDR3nt: TGTGCCAGCGGTTCAGGGGCCTACGAGCAGTACTTC
j_gene: TRBJ2-5; d_gene: NA; v_gene: TRBV6-6; abundance: few; CDR3aa: CASSYPEETQYF; CDR3nt: TGTGCCAGCAGTTACCCGGAAGAGACCCAGTACTTC
j_gene: TRBJ2-7; d_gene: NA; v_gene: TRBV18; abundance: NA; CDR3aa: CASSPGTYEQYF; CDR3nt: TGTGCCAGCTCACCCGGGACCTACGAGCAGTACTTC
j_gene: TRBJ2-5; d_gene: TRBD2; v_gene: TRBV6-5; abundance: NA; CDR3aa: CASSYGLAAGETQYF; CDR3nt: TGTGCCAGCAGTTACGGGCTAGCGGCCGGGGAGACCCAGTACTTC
j_gene: TRBJ1-1; d_gene: NA; v_gene: TRBV27; abundance: NA; CDR3aa: CASRTRGQSNTEAFF; CDR3nt: TGTGCCAGCAGGACACGCGGGCAGTCGAACACTGAAGCTTTCTTT
j_gene: TRBJ1-1; d_gene: NA; v_gene: TRBV28; abundance: NA; CDR3aa: CASHGQPMRTEAFF; CDR3nt: TGTGCCAGCCATGGACAGCCTATGAGGACTGAAGCTTTCTTT
j_gene: TRBJ1-1; d_gene: TRBD1; v_gene: TRBV6-6; abundance: NA; CDR3aa: CASKPTGLNTEAFF; CDR3nt: TGTGCCAGCAAACCGACAGGGCTGAACACTGAAGCTTTCTTT
j_gene: TRBJ2-5; d_gene: TRBD1; v_gene: TRBV4-1; abundance: NA; CDR3aa: CASSWDREETQYF; CDR3nt: TGCGCCAGCAGCTGGGACAGGGAAGAGACCCAGTACTTC
j_gene: TRBJ1-2; d_gene: NA; v_gene: TRBV19; abundance: NA; CDR3aa: CASNSRRSGYGYTF; CDR3nt: TGTGCCAGTAACAGTCGCCGAAGTGGCTATGGCTACACCTTC
j_gene: TRBJ2-1; d_gene: TRBD2; v_gene: TRBV7-8; abundance: NA; CDR3aa: CASSFVAGIYNEQFF; CDR3nt: TGTGCCAGCAGCTTCGTAGCGGGAATTTACAATGAGCAGTTCTTC
j_gene: TRBJ2-6; d_gene: NA; v_gene: TRBV9; abundance: NA; CDR3aa: CASSVEASWGAGANVLTF; CDR3nt: TGTGCCAGCAGCGTAGAAGCCAGCTGGGGGGCTGGGGCCAACGTCCTGACTTTC
j_gene: TRBJ2-1; d_gene: TRBD2; v_gene: TRBV24-1; abundance: NA; CDR3aa: CATSDSGLAGKSSYNEQFF; CDR3nt: TGTGCCACCAGTGATTCGGGGCTAGCGGGGAAAAGCTCCTACAATGAGCAGTTCTTC